This TCR beta chain emerged from a study of regulatory T cells in long-lasting Graves disease. For TCR beta, libraries came from iRepertoire HTBI primers and Arm-PCR of CDR3 regions. One entry per CDR3 protein, called by TCRdb with MiXCR from the multiplex PCR reads. This table has around 430,000 distinct CDR3 sequences, about 20% appearing once. The CDR3 extends over 16 amino acids. Germline lookup yields CDR1 SGHTA and CDR2 FQGNSA. V was trimmed by 5 bases and J by 2 bases, leaving 17 bases between them. Time point meaning: persistent/refractory GD, antithyroid drugs over 5 years with positive TRAb. RNA from PBMCs was the source of the TCR library.

The specimen was peripheral blood mononuclear cells (PBMCs), collected when the disease was refractory, from a patient treated with antithyroid drugs. The receptor was isolated from a female donor with Graves disease. The rearrangement links TRBV7-2 to TRBJ2-3; D could derive from TRBD1 or TRBD2 (6 bases each). In DNA, the CDR3 is TGTGCCAGCAGCCCCCAAGGGGGGTCGTTCACAGATACGCAGTATTTT. Protein sequence: CASSPQGGSFTDTQYF.